The clone carrying this T cell receptor beta chain has just a few counts. Germline values: CDR1 KGHSH, CDR2 LQKENI. V was clipped by 1 base and J by 5 bases, with 8 bases between them. CDR3 length equals 13 residues. The data stem from a study of CD8 T cells in ankylosing spondylitis. One entry per CDR3 protein results from TCRdb running MiXCR on the 5' RACE reads. The sample lists 100,000 or so distinct CDR3 sequences, around 24% seen once, with 9% to 15% in the top ten. The chain couples TRBV18 to TRBJ2-5; D is undetermined. The sequenced sample was synovial fluid, either unsorted or a sorted T cell fraction (not recorded which). The source of this sequence is a male donor with ankylosing spondylitis. In DNA form, the CDR3 reads TGTGCCAGCTCACCACGAGATCGGGAGACCCAGTACTTC. It encodes CASSPRDRETQYF.